Below, one T cell receptor (beta chain) is given with its context. This clone was counted only a few times. What this receptor recognizes is not known. There are no base qualities to consult, and no much larger clone falls within one base. This entry is derived from a study of cytomegalovirus exposure and HLA in healthy donors (dated by TCRdb to about 2017). With regard to the full study: An earlier analysis of approximately 590 of the donors reported 250 to 300 Gb of sequence data and roughly 110 million unique TCR beta sequences from 150 million to 200 million T cells. To predict cytomegalovirus infection status, the study combined high-throughput TCR immunosequencing, statistical association of individual TCRs with disease status, and machine learning. Class I and class II HLA loci were covered by the typing at four-digit resolution. An early release covering around 630 HLA-typed donors comprised around 300 gigabases of sequencing data and 65 million to 100 million unique TCR sequences. The study aimed to test whether signatures of past pathogen exposure could be identified by cataloging public T cell receptors. Typing coverage varied by locus: roughly 620-640 donors for A, B, C, DRB1 and DQB1; roughly 500 for DQA1; more than 600 for DPA1; roughly 450 for DPB1. The T cell repertoires of 666 subjects were profiled by immunosequencing and related to cytomegalovirus serostatus. Among over 350 genotyped donors of the cohort, an average of around 240,000 unique TCR beta nucleotide sequences were sequenced per donor, roughly a sixth of them non-productive. In a later analysis, previously published TCR beta repertoires from more than 500 donors were re-analyzed and high-resolution HLA genotyping was added so that TCR occurrence patterns could be studied. Besides the first cohort of some 670 subjects, a separate validation cohort made up of roughly 130 different subjects was used. Among the approximately 430 genotyped donors, around 81% belonged to the genetic ancestry cluster associated with self-reported Caucasian donors. Roughly five DR-DQ haplotypes were treated as single units for association and clustering because of strong linkage in the cohort. In a later genetic analysis, genome-wide SNP genotypes for about 60% of the 666 donors were used, and that subset was treated as a discovery cohort. Donor age, sex, ethnicity and CMV serostatus were compiled alongside the repertoire data. In an earlier analysis of a few hundred of the donors, high-throughput TCR beta sequencing was used to judge whether each TCR beta V gene segment behaved as functional or pseudogenic. Rather than drawing on any new phenotypic data, the later analysis identified candidate immune exposures from TCR beta sequences and the way those sequences occurred across donors. Every repertoire in the discovery cohort had been generated on one and the same sequencing platform.

Libraries were made using the immunoSEQ multiplex PCR assay. A mixture of 60 forward primers for TCR Vbeta segments and 13 reverse primers for TCR Jbeta segments was used in the multiplex PCR. Amplification of the CDR3 region of rearranged TCR beta genes was performed with a multiplex PCR assay on genomic DNA. On the Illumina HiSeq System, the amplified TCR beta libraries were sequenced as 87-base-pair reads. The paper's processing steps were these. In a later analysis, 70 million to 95 million unique TCR beta chains were counted across the 500 to 850 repertoires, and roughly 11 million of these chains were shared by at least two donors. Raw reads were error-corrected and collapsed into unique sequences by a nearest-neighbor algorithm in which closely related sequences were merged to remove PCR and sequencing errors. Alignment of CDR3 sequences to IMGT reference sequences was used to assign V, D and J gene segments. For a sequence to be retained, a match of at least six nucleotides to both a V gene segment and a J gene segment was required. A rearrangement was called productive if the CDR3 had no stop codons and remained in frame with V and J, and every other rearrangement was called non-productive. CDR3 was defined by IMGT convention, running from the second conserved V-encoded cysteine to the conserved J-encoded phenylalanine. The earlier analysis of more than 450 of the donors excluded sequences that lacked an unambiguous match to a single V gene segment. In an earlier analysis of several hundred of the donors, V segments were called functional above 56.7% productive rearrangements and were called segregating when the between-donor standard deviation exceeded 5%. To diagnose cytomegalovirus status from the catalog of TCR beta chain sequences, a statistical classification framework was built. A later analysis assigned V and J genes by comparing TCR nucleotide sequences with IMGT/GENE-DB human TR gene sequences. A later analysis assigned CDR3 sequences and most-parsimonious VDJ recombination scenarios with the TCRdist pipeline. In a later analysis, each TCR beta chain was defined by its CDR3 amino acid sequence together with its V-gene family, and reads without a unique V-gene family were excluded. To address suspected cross-contamination and a sequencing artifact, a later analysis removed 550 to 750 highly shared, low-generation-probability nucleotide sequences. In a later analysis, a clonal expansion index for each public chain was calculated from normalized within-repertoire ranks of inferred template counts. Generation probabilities in a later analysis came from a VDJ recombination model fitted to out-of-frame rearrangements, and those results were checked against IGoR. In a later analysis, hypergeometric tests were used to score TCR-TCR, TCR-HLA and TCR-CMV co-occurrence, with a repertoire-size bias correction applied to TCR pairs. False discovery rates were estimated in a later analysis by permuting HLA or CMV assignments 20 times. A later analysis grouped co-occurring TCRs with DBSCAN, adding TCRdist sequence similarity when clustering within HLA-allele-positive subsets. Co-occurrence clustering excluded repertoires with fewer than 30,000 or more than 120,000 public chains, plus five with anomalous nucleotide sharing. In its TCRdb copy, this immuneACCESS table keeps in-frame sequences only and misses some clones. Where compared with another copy, unresolved V genes explain less than half of these, and the others have no known cause. V and J calls and clone size are given by that table; D and trimming were obtained from the DNA. Recorded for this sample are about 99,000 clones; approximately 80% of them occurred a single time. The ten largest clones represent around 3.2% of the sample.

The cohort was made up of several hundred healthy bone marrow donors. Cohort members were all nominally healthy when sampled, although unrecorded immune exposures were likely present. The donor tested CMV seronegative and was one of the 352 seronegative cohort members. A peripheral blood sample was provided by each donor, and peripheral blood mononuclear cells were used for TCR beta sequencing. The Qiagen DNeasy Blood Extraction Kit was used to extract genomic DNA from the blood cell samples. Broad study findings and their caveats: Three of the identified cytomegalovirus-associated TCR beta chains were confirmed in vitro to be specific for cytomegalovirus antigens. Because the 87-base-pair reads could not distinguish some IMGT-functional V segments, including TRBV6-2 and TRBV6-3, those segments were excluded. Linkage disequilibrium might explain the correlated functional status among segregating V segments, but an unknown experimental factor could not be ruled out. Because HLA typing was missing for some donors at each locus, association tests included only the typed subset. At a false discovery rate of 0.05, a later analysis linked approximately 18,000 TCR beta sequences to specific HLA alleles. In both the original and validation cohorts, the classifier was reported to diagnose cytomegalovirus status with high specificity and sensitivity. A later analysis found that most CMV-associated TCR beta chains appeared HLA-restricted, with HLA associations seemingly driven largely by CMV exposure. A later genetic analysis associated a missense DCLRE1C variant with V-gene and J-gene trimming of TCR beta chains, and an independent cohort replicated the association. Because counts were too low, seventeen rarely observed V segments, including chromosome 9 orphons, were left out of the earlier analysis of a few hundred of the donors. Most TCR sequences were observed very rarely across donors, whereas some public TCRs were present in many individuals. A cluster of highly shared sequence variants was judged likely to represent a technical artifact of the sequencing pipeline. A further reported finding was that TCR beta sequences accurately predicted the HLA-A and HLA-B alleles for most subjects in the first cohort. It was suggested by the authors that the approach could potentially be generalized to other disease states and immunological phenotypes. In an earlier analysis of fewer than 750 of the donors, most TCR beta V segments were observed in productive rearrangements about 87% or about 30% of the time, broadly matching IMGT annotations. The only immune exposure information available for the cohort was CMV serostatus. Roughly uniform sequencing depth across donors was assumed in presence/absence analyses, although this assumption may not hold. The cohort was sequenced for TCR beta chains only, and without alpha or paired-chain data the features that could be detected were limited. A later analysis found that TCR association rates varied across HLA loci, with DRB1 alleles showing the most associated TCRs and HLA-C alleles the fewest. A total of 164 TCR beta chains were listed by the study as associated with cytomegalovirus. Assigning TCR associations to individual alleles was difficult when HLA alleles, especially DR and DQ, strongly co-occurred. According to a later genetic analysis, donors in an Asian-associated ancestry cluster had fewer N-insertions in productive TCRs than the approximately 630-donor mean. Several of the top co-occurrence clusters appeared to be linked to parvovirus B19, influenza, CMV and Epstein-Barr virus, according to a later analysis. A later analysis found that HLA-associated TCR beta chains were more clonally expanded and had lower generation probabilities than equally common non-associated chains.

Inclusive of the bounding cysteine and phenylalanine, the CDR3 is 14 residues long. The only DNA kept is the CDR3, 42 bases in frame from the first base. Clipping removes 5 bases from V and 6 bases from J, with 8 as the unmatched junction base count. Taken from the germline V gene, the CDR1 and CDR2 loops are MDHEN and SYDVKM. Sequences were obtained from PBMCs. This TCR came from a man aged 40-49 years in good health and CMV-seronegative. The rearranged segments are TRBV28 and TRBJ2-7; 9 central bases correspond to TRBD1. At the DNA level, the sequence is TGTGCCAGCAGTACAGAACAGGGGGCAGGCGAGCAGTACTTC. It is translated as CASSTEQGAGEQYF.